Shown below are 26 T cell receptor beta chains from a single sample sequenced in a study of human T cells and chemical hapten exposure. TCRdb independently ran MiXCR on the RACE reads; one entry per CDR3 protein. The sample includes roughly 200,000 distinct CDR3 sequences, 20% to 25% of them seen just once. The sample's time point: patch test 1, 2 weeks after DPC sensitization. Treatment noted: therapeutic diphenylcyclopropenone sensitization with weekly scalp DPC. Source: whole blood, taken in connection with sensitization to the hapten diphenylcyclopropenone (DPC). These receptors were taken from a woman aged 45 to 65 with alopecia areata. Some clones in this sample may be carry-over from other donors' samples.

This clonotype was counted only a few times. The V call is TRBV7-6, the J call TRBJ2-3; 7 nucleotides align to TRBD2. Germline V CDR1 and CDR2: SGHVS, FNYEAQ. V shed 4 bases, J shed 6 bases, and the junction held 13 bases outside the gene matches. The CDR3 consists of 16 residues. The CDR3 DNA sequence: TGTGCCAGCAGCTCCCCGTTCGGGAGCGGGGTGGATACGCAGTATTTT. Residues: CASSSPFGSGVDTQYF. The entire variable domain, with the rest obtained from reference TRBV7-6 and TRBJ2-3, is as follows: GAGVSQSPRYKVTKRGQDVALRCDPISGHVSLYWYRQALGQGPEFLTYFNYEAQQDKSGLPNDRFSAERPEGSISTLTIQRTEQRDSAMYRCASSSPFGSGVDTQYFGPGTRLTVL.

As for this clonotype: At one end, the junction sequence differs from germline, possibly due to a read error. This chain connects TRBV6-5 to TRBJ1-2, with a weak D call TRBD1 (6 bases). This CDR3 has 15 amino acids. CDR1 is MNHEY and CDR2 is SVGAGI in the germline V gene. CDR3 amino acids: CASSESGTYGHGYAF. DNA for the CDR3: TGTGCCAGCAGTGAGTCCGGGACATATGGCCATGGCTACGCCTTC.

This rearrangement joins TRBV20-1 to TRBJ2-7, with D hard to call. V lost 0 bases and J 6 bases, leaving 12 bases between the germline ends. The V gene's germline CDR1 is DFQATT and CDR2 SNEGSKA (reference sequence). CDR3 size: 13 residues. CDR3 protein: CSARDPARSEQYF. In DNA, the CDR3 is TGCAGTGCTAGAGACCCAGCTAGATCCGAGCAGTACTTC.

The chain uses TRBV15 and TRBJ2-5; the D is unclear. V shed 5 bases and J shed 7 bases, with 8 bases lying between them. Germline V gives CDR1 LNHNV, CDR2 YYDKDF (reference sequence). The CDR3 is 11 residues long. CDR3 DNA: TGTGCCACCAGCGGATCCGCGACCCAGTACTTC. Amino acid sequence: CATSGSATQYF.

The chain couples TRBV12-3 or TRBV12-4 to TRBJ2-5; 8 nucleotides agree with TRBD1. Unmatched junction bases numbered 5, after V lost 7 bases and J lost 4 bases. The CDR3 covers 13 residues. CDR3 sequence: CASNLRGPETQYF. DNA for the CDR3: TGTGCCAGCAACCTCAGGGGGCCAGAGACCCAGTACTTC.

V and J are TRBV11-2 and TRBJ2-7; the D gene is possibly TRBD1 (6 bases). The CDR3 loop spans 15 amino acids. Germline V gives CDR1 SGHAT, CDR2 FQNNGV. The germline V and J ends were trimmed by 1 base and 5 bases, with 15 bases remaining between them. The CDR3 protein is CASSLGAGDHDEQYF. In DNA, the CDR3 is TGTGCCAGCAGCTTAGGAGCAGGGGATCACGACGAGCAGTACTTC.

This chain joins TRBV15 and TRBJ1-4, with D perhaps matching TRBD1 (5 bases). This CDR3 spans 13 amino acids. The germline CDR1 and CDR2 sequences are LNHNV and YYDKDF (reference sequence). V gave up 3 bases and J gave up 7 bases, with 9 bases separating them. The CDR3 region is CATSRGTGEKLFF. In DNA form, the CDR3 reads TGTGCCACCAGCAGGGGCACAGGTGAAAAACTGTTTTTT.

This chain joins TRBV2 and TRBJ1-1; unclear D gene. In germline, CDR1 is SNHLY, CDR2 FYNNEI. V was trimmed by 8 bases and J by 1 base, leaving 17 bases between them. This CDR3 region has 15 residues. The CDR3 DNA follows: TGTGCCAGCTCTATCGCCGGGGTCTCGAACACTGAAGCTTTCTTT. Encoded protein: CASSIAGVSNTEAFF.

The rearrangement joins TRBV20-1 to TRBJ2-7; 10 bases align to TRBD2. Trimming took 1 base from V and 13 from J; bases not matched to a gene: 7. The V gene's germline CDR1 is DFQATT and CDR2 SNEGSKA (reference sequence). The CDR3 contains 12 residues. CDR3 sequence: CSARGLAGVVYF. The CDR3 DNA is TGCAGTGCTAGAGGGCTAGCGGGAGTTGTATACTTC.

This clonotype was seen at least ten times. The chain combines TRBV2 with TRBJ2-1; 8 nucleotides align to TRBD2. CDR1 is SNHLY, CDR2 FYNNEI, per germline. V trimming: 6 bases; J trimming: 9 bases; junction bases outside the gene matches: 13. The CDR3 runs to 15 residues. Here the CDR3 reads CASRPSGYQDGEQFF. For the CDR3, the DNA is TGTGCCAGCAGGCCTAGCGGGTACCAGGACGGTGAGCAGTTCTTC.

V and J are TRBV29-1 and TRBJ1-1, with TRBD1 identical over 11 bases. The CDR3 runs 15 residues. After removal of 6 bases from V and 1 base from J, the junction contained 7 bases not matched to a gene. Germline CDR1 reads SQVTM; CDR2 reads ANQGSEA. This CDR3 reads CSVAGQGATNTEAFF. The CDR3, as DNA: TGCAGCGTGGCCGGACAGGGGGCGACGAACACTGAAGCTTTCTTT.

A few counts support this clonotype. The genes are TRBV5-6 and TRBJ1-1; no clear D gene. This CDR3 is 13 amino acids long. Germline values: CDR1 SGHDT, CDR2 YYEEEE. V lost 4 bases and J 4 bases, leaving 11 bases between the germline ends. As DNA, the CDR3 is TGTGCCAGCAGCGCAGTCGGTATCACTGAAGCTTTCTTT. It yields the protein CASSAVGITEAFF.

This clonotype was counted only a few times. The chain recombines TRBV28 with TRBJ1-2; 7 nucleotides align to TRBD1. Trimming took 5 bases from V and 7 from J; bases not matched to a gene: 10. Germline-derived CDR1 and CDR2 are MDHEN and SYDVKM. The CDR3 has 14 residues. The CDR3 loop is CASSSRTGLTGYTF. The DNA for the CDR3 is TGTGCCAGCAGTAGTCGGACAGGCCTTACTGGCTACACCTTC.

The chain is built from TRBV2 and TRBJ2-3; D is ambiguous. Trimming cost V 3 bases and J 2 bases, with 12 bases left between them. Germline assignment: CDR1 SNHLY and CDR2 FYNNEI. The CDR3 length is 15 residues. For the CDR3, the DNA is TGTGCCAGCAGTGAGGACGCAGGATACACAGATACGCAGTATTTT. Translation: CASSEDAGYTDTQYF.

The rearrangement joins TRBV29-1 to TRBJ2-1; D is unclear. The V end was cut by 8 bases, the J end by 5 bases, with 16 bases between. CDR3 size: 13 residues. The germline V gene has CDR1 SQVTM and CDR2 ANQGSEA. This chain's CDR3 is CSSYAPRDNEQFF. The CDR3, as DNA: TGCAGCTCCTATGCACCTAGGGACAATGAGCAGTTCTTC.

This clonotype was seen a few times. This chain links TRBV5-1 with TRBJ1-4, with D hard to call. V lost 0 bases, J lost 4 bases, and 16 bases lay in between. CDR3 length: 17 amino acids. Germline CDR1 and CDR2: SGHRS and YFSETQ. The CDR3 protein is CASSLESLGLGNEKLFF. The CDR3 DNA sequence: TGCGCCAGCAGCTTGGAATCGTTGGGCTTGGGTAATGAAAAACTGTTTTTT.

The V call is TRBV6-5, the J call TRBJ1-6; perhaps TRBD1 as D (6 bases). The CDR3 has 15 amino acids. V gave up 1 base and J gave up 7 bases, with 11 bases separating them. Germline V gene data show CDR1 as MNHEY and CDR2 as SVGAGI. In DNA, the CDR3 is TGTGCCAGCAGTTACTTCAGGGGAGGAAATTCACCCCTCCACTTT. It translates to CASSYFRGGNSPLHF.

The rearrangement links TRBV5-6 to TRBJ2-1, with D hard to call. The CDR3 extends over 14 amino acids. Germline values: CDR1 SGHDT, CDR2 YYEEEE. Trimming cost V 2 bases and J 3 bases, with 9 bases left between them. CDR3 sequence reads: CASSLRHIYNEQFF. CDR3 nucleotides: TGTGCCAGCAGCTTAAGGCACATCTACAATGAGCAGTTCTTC.

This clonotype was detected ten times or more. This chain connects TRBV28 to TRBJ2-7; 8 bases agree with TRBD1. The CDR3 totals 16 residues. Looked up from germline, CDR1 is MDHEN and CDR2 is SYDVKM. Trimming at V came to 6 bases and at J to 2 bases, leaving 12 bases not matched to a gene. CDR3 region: CASSLVGQGKPYEQYF. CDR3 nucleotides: TGTGCCAGCAGCTTGGTCGGACAGGGTAAGCCCTACGAGCAGTACTTC.

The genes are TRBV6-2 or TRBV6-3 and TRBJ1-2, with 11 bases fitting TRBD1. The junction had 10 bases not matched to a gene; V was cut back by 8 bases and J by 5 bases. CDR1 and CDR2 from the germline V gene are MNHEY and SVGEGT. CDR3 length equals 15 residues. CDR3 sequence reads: CASGSRTGGYYGYTF. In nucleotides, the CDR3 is TGTGCCAGCGGTTCCAGGACAGGGGGCTATTATGGCTACACCTTC.

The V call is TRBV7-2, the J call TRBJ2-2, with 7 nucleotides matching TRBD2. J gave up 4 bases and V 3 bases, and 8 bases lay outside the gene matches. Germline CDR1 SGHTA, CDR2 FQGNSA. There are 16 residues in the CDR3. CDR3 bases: TGTGCCAGCAGCTTTAAGAGCGGGACTGGCACCGGGGAGCTGTTTTTT. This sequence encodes CASSFKSGTGTGELFF.

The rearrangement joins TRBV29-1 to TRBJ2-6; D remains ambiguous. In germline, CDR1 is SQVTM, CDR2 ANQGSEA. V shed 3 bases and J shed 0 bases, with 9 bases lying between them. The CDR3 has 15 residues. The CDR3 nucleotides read TGCAGCGTTGAGGTAGTGGCCTCTGGGGCCAACGTCCTGACTTTC. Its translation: CSVEVVASGANVLTF.

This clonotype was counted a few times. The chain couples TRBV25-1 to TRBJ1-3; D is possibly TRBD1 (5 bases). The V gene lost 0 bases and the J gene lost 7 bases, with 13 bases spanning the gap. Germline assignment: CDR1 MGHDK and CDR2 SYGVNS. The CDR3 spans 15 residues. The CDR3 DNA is TGTGCCAGCAGTGAATATGGGGGACTAGGGAACACCATATATTTT. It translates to CASSEYGGLGNTIYF.

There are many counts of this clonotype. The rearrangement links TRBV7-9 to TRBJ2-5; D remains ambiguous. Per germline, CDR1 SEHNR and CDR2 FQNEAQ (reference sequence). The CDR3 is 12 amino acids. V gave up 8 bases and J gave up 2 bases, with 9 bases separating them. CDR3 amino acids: CASVRGQETQYF. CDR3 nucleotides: TGTGCCAGCGTAAGAGGTCAAGAGACCCAGTACTTC.

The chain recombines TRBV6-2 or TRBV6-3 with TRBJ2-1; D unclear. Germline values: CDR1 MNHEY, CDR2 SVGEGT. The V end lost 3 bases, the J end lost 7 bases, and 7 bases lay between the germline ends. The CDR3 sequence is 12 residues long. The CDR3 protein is CASSYLRNEQFF. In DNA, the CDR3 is TGTGCCAGCAGTTATCTTCGAAATGAGCAGTTCTTC.

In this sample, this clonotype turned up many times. In nucleotides, the CDR3 is TGTGCCACCAGTGATTCCACGGGAGCCATTACCAACGAGCAGTACTTC. It is translated as CATSDSTGAITNEQYF. V is TRBV24-1 and J is TRBJ2-7, with D possibly matching TRBD2 (6 bases). With 2 bases removed from V and 5 bases from J, the gap between germline ends came to 18 bases. In germline, CDR1 is KGHDR, CDR2 SFDVKD. The CDR3 is made up of 16 amino acids.